This TCR beta chain was sequenced in a study of graft-versus-host responses after intestinal transplantation. Study background: For approximately three years after anti-thymocyte globulin induction, all recipients took tacrolimus and steroids. The study, taken as a whole, reports: Recipient marrow held GvH clones, some first seen in ileum or blood. Maximum circulating GvH clone levels tracked with early post-transplant HvG decreases.

V shed 5 bases, J shed 0 bases, and the junction held 6 bases outside the gene matches. The CDR3 length is 16 residues. The V gene's germline CDR1 is WNHNN and CDR2 SYGVQD (reference sequence). With regard to this clone: The target antigen is unknown.

Some clones are missing from TCRdb's copy, which holds only in-frame ones; the method was immunoSEQ multiplex PCR. Here the sample spans 20,000 to 30,000 clones, over 80% being singletons. The chain carries TRBV10-1 and TRBJ2-2; 7 bases are a match to TRBD2. This TCR was recovered from a human patient who received an intestinal transplant, so some T cells may come from the graft donor. The sequencing here drew on PBMCs, taken 28 days after intestinal transplant. CDR3 sequence reads: CASSLTSIPNTGELFF. The CDR3 DNA follows: TGCGCCAGCAGTCTGACTAGCATTCCGAACACCGGGGAGCTGTTTTTT.